The following is a TCR beta chain sequence with its context. The antigen remains unidentified. This specimen comes from a study of cytomegalovirus exposure and HLA in healthy donors. Overall study findings and caveats: A later analysis linked a missense variant in DCLRE1C to the trimming of TCR beta V and J genes.

60 Vbeta and 13 Jbeta primers were used in PCR. Sequenced by immunoSEQ multiplex PCR; TCRdb stores in-frame clones only, minus some. The data show about 160,000 clones, 85% seen once. CDR3 size: 11 residues. Trimming removed 8 bases at V and 1 base at J, with 5 bases between. Germline assignment: CDR1 MDHEN and CDR2 SYDVKM. The V gene is TRBV28, the J gene TRBJ1-1; D gene uncertain. The sequence came from a boy younger than 10 in good health and CMV-seronegative. What was sequenced was PBMCs. The CDR3, as DNA: TGTGCCAGCCGGGAGAACACTGAAGCTTTCTTT. The encoded protein is CASRENTEAFF.